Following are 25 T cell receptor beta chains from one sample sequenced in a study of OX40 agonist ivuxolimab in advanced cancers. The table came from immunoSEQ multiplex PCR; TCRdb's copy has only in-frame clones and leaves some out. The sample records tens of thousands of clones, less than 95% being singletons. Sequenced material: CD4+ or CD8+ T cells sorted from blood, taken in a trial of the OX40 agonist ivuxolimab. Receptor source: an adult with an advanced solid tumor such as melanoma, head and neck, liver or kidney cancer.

In DNA, the CDR3 is TGTGCCAGCAGTTTTTGGGGGCAGACCATGAACACTGAAGCTTTCTTT. It specifies CASSFWGQTMNTEAFF. The chain couples TRBV28 to TRBJ1-1; TRBD1 might be the D (6 bases). V lost 3 bases and J lost 0, with 14 bases in between. This CDR3 is 16 amino acids long. Germline assignment: CDR1 MDHEN and CDR2 SYDVKM.

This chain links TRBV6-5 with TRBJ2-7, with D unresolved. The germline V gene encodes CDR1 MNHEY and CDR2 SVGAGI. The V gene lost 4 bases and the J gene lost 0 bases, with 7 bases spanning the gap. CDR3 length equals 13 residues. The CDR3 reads CASSFSDSYEQYF. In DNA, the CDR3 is TGTGCCAGCAGTTTTTCAGACTCCTACGAGCAGTACTTC.

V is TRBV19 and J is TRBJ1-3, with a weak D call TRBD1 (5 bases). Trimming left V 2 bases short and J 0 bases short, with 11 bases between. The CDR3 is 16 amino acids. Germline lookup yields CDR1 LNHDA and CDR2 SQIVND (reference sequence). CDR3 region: CASSIRGTRSGNTIYF. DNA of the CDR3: TGTGCCAGTAGTATAAGGGGCACCCGCTCTGGAAACACCATATATTTT. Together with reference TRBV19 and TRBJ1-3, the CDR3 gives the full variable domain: DGGITQSPKYLFRKEGQNVTLSCEQNLNHDAMYWYRQDPGQGLRLIYYSQIVNDFQKGDIAEGYSVSREKKESFPLTVTSAQKNPTAFYLCASSIRGTRSGNTIYFGEGSWLTVV.

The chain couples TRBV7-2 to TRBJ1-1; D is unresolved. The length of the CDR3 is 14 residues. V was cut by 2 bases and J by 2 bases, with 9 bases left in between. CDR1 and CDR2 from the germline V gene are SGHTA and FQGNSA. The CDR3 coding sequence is TGTGCCAGCAGCTTAAGCGAGAGTAACACTGAAGCTTTCTTT. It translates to CASSLSESNTEAFF.

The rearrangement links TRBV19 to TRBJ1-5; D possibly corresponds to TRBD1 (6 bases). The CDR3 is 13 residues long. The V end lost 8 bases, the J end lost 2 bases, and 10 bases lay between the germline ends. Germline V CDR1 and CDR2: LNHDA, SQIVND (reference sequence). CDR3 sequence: CASDRGGNQPQHF. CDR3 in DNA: TGTGCCAGTGATAGGGGGGGCAATCAGCCCCAGCATTTT.

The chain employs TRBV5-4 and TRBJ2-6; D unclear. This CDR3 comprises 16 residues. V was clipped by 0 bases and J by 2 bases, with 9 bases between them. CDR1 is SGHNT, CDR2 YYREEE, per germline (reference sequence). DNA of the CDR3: TGTGCCAGCAGCTTGGATGTCAGAACTGGGGCCAACGTCCTGACTTTC. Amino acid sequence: CASSLDVRTGANVLTF. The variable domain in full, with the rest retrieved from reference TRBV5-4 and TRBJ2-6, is ETGVTQSPTHLIKTRGQQVTLRCSSQSGHNTVSWYQQALGQGPQFIFQYYREEENGRGNFPPRFSGLQFPNYSSELNVNALELDDSALYLCASSLDVRTGANVLTFGAGSRLTVL.

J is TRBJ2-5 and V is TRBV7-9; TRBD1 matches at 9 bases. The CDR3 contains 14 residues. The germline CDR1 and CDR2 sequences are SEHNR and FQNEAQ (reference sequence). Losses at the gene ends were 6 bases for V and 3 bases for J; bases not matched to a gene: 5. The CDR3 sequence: CASSLTGGEETQYF. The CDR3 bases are TGTGCCAGCAGTCTCACAGGGGGCGAAGAGACCCAGTACTTC.

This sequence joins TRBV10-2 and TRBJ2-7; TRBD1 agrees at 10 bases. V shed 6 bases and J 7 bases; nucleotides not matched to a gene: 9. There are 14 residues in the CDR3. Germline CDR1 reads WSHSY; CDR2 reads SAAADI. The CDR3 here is CASRETGGRSEQYF. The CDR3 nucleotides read TGCGCCAGCAGGGAGACAGGGGGCCGATCAGAGCAGTACTTC.

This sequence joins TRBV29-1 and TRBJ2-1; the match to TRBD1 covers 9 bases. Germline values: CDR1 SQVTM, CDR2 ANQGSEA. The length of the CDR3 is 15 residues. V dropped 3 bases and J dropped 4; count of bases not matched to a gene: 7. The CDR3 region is CSVEGTGILYNEQFF. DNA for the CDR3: TGCAGCGTTGAGGGGACAGGGATACTATACAATGAGCAGTTCTTC.

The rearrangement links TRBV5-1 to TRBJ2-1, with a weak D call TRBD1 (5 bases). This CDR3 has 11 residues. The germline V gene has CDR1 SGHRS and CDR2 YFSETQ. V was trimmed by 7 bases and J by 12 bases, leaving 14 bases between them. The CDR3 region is CASGEFQGQFF. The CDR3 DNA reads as TGCGCCAGCGGCGAGTTTCAGGGGCAGTTCTTC.

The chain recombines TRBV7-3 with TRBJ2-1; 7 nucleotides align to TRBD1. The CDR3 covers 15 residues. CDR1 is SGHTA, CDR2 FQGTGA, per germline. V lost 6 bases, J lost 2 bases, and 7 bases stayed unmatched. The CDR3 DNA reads TGTGCCAGCAGTACCGGGACAGCCCCCTACAATGAGCAGTTCTTC. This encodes CASSTGTAPYNEQFF. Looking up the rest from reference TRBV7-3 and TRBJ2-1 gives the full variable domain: GAGVSQTPSNKVTEKGKYVELRCDPISGHTALYWYRQSLGQGPEFLIYFQGTGAADDSGLPNDRFFAVRPEGSVSTLKIQRTERGDSAVYLCASSTGTAPYNEQFFGPGTRLTVL.

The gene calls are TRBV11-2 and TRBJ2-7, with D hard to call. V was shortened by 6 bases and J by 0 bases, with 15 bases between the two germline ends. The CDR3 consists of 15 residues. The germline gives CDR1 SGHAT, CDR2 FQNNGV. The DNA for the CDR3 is TGTGCCAGCAGTCGGACCGGAACAGCCTCCTACGAGCAGTACTTC. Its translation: CASSRTGTASYEQYF.

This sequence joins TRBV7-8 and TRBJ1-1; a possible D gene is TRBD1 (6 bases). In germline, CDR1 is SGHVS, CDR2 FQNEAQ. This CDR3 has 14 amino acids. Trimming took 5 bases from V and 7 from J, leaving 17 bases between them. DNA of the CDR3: TGTGCCAGCAGCCGTCGGGGGCGGACAATTGAAGCTTTCTTT. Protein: CASSRRGRTIEAFF.

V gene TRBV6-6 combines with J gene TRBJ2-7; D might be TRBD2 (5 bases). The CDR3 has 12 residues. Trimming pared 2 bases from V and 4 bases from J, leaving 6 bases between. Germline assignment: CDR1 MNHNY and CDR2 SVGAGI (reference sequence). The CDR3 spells CASSYTGYEQYF. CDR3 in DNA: TGTGCCAGCAGTTACACGGGGTACGAGCAGTACTTC.

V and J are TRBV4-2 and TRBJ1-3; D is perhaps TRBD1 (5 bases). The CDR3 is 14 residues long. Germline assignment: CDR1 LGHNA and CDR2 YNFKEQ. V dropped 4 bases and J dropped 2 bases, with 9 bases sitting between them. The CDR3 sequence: CASSRDSAGNTIYF. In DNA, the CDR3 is TGTGCCAGCAGCCGCGACAGCGCTGGAAACACCATATATTTT.

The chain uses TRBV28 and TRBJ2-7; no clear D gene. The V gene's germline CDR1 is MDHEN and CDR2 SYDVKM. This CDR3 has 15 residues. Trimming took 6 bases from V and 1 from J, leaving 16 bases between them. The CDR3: CASRVHGVVSYEQYF. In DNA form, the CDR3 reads TGTGCCAGCAGGGTGCATGGGGTAGTATCCTACGAGCAGTACTTC.

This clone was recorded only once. CDR3 residues: CASFRVIGEQYF. The CDR3 nucleotides are TGTGCCAGCTTCAGGGTGATTGGGGAGCAGTACTTC. The chain links TRBV6-5 to TRBJ2-7; a weak D match, TRBD1 (5 bases). Germline values: CDR1 MNHEY, CDR2 SVGAGI. V lost 8 bases, J lost 7 bases, and 15 bases lay in between. CDR3 length: 12 residues.

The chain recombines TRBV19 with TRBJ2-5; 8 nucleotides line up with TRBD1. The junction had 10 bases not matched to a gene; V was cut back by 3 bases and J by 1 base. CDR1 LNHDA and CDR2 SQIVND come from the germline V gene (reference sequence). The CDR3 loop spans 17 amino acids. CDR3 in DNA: TGTGCCAGTAGTATTCAGGTTTTCGGACAGGGCCAAGAGACCCAGTACTTC. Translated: CASSIQVFGQGQETQYF.

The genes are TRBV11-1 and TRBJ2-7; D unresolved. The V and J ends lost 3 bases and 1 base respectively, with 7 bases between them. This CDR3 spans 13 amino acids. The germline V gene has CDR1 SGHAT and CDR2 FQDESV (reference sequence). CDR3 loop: CASSFTDSYEQYF. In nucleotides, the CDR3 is TGTGCCAGCAGCTTTACGGATTCCTACGAGCAGTACTTC.

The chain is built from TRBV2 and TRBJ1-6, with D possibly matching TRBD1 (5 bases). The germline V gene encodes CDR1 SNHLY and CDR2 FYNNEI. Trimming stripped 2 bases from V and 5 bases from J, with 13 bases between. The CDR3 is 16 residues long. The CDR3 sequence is CASSERLPGDNSPLHF. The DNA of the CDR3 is TGTGCCAGCAGTGAACGGTTGCCGGGGGATAATTCACCCCTCCACTTT. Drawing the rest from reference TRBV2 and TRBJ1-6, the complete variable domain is EPEVTQTPSHQVTQMGQEVILRCVPISNHLYFYWYRQILGQKVEFLVSFYNNEISEKSEIFDDQFSVERPDGSNFTLKIRSTKLEDSAMYFCASSERLPGDNSPLHFGNGTRLTVT.

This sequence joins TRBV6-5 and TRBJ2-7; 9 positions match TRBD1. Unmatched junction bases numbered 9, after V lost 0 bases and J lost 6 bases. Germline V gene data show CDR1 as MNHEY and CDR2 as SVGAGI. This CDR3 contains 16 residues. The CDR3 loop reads CASSYSPRDRVGEQYF. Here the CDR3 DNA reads TGTGCCAGCAGTTACTCACCCCGGGACAGGGTAGGCGAGCAGTACTTC.

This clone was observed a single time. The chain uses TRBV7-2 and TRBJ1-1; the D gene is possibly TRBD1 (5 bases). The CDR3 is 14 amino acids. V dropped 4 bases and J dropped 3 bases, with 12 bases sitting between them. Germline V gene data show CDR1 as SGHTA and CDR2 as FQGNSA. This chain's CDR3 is CASSYGGKHTEAFF. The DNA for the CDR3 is TGTGCCAGCAGCTACGGGGGGAAGCACACTGAAGCTTTCTTT.

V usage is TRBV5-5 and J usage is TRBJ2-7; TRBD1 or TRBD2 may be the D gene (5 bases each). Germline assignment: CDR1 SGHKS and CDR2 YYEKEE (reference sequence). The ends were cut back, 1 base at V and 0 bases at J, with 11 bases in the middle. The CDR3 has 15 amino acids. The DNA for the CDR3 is TGTGCCAGCAGCTTGCGGGACCTCAGCTCCTACGAGCAGTACTTC. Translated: CASSLRDLSSYEQYF. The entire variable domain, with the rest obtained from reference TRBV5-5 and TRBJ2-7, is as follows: DAGVTQSPTHLIKTRGQQVTLRCSPISGHKSVSWYQQVLGQGPQFIFQYYEKEERGRGNFPDRFSARQFPNYSSELNVNALLLGDSALYLCASSLRDLSSYEQYFGPGTRLTVT.

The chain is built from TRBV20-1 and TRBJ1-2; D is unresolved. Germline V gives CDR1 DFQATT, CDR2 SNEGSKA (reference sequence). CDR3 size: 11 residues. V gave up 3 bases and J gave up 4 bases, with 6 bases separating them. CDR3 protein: CSARRAYGYTF. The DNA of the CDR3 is TGCAGTGCTAGGAGGGCCTATGGCTACACCTTC.

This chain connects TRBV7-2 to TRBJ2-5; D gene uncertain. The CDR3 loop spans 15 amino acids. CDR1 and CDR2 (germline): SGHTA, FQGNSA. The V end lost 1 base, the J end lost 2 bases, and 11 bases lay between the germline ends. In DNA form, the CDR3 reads TGTGCCAGCAGCTTAGGGCGTTGGATACAAGAGACCCAGTACTTC. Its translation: CASSLGRWIQETQYF.